The clone carrying this T cell receptor (beta chain) was counted many times. Its antigen is currently unknown. The sample comes from a study of T cell repertoires in cytomegalovirus infection. About the research overall: Indicated by public TCR beta signatures were CMV infection and matching HLA type.

Points from the study as a whole: HLA-C-restricted CMV-specific TCR beta clonotypes prevailed in the ex vivo response. Cumulative public TCR beta family frequency identified CMV carriers with the relevant HLA.

TCRdb processed the reads anew with MiXCR; each CDR3 protein has one entry. The sample contains 200,000 to 300,000 distinct CDR3 sequences, about 12% of which appear only once. Germline V gives CDR1 LNHDA, CDR2 SQIVND (reference sequence). The germline V and J ends were trimmed by 3 bases and 7 bases, with 15 bases remaining between them. The CDR3 extends over 15 amino acids. This clonotype was sampled from a human donor in good health (CMV status not recorded). Some clones in this sample may be carry-over from other donors' samples. The sequenced sample consisted of PBMCs. The V gene is TRBV19, the J gene TRBJ2-2; maybe TRBD2 (5 bases). Here the CDR3 reads CASSILTGINGELFF. The CDR3 nucleotides read TGTGCCAGTAGTATCCTCACCGGGATCAACGGGGAGCTGTTTTTT.